One and the same sample provided the 21 T cell receptor beta chains below, sequenced in a study of shared clonotypes between healthy human individuals. Here immunoSEQ multiplex PCR was the method, and the copy in TCRdb shows in-frame clones only, minus some. This table holds some 630,000 clones, approximately 75% found once. Sample: memory CD4+ T cells sorted from blood. Subset defined: CD45RA-negative fraction. These receptors were obtained from a woman in her thirties in good health.

The table lists this clone with many counts. This sequence joins TRBV19 and TRBJ2-2; D is ambiguous. This CDR3 is built from 16 residues. V dropped 5 bases and J dropped 1 base, with 14 bases sitting between them. In germline, CDR1 is LNHDA, CDR2 SQIVND (reference sequence). In nucleotides, the CDR3 is TGTGCCAGTAGTGGCAGTAGTATCGGGAACACCGGGGAGCTGTTTTTT. Translation gives CASSGSSIGNTGELFF. Drawing the rest from reference TRBV19 and TRBJ2-2, the complete variable domain is DGGITQSPKYLFRKEGQNVTLSCEQNLNHDAMYWYRQDPGQGLRLIYYSQIVNDFQKGDIAEGYSVSREKKESFPLTVTSAQKNPTAFYLCASSGSSIGNTGELFFGEGSRLTVL.

This clone was observed a handful of times. The chain links TRBV6-5 to TRBJ1-5; possible D gene TRBD1, 6 bases. V dropped 6 bases and J dropped 3 bases, with 12 bases sitting between them. The CDR3 is made up of 14 amino acids. Germline CDR1 is MNHEY and CDR2 is SVGAGI. For the CDR3, the DNA is TGTGCCAGCAGCAGGGGATCCATCAATCAGCCCCAGCATTTT. Its translation: CASSRGSINQPQHF.

This chain links TRBV28 with TRBJ1-2; D possibly corresponds to TRBD1 (6 bases). There are 15 residues in the CDR3. CDR1 and CDR2 from the germline V gene are MDHEN and SYDVKM. Trimming took off 9 bases at V and 3 bases at J, with 20 bases between the two ends. The CDR3 reads CARRRAGEMDYGYTF. The CDR3 coding sequence is TGTGCCAGGAGGAGGGCAGGGGAAATGGACTATGGCTACACCTTC.

The rearrangement uses TRBV28 and TRBJ1-1; no firm D call. The CDR3 loop spans 13 amino acids. The ends were cut back, 1 base at V and 7 bases at J, with 10 bases in the middle. The germline V gene has CDR1 MDHEN and CDR2 SYDVKM. This CDR3 is CASSLSEPYEAFF. CDR3 in DNA: TGTGCCAGCAGTTTATCAGAACCTTATGAAGCTTTCTTT.

The V and J genes are TRBV2 and TRBJ1-2; D gene ambiguous. Per the germline V gene, CDR1 is SNHLY and CDR2 is FYNNEI. Trimming took off 1 base at V and 4 bases at J, with 10 bases between the two ends. The CDR3 loop spans 14 amino acids. CDR3 nucleotide sequence: TGTGCCAGCAGTGAAGGGGTTCGGGGCTATGGCTACACCTTC. Its protein is CASSEGVRGYGYTF. Variable domain in full (rest from reference TRBV2 and TRBJ1-2): EPEVTQTPSHQVTQMGQEVILRCVPISNHLYFYWYRQILGQKVEFLVSFYNNEISEKSEIFDDQFSVERPDGSNFTLKIRSTKLEDSAMYFCASSEGVRGYGYTFGSGTRLTVV.

CDR3 nucleotide sequence: TGTGCCAGCAGCGTAGGGATAGCGGGTGTTAAAGAGACCCAGTACTTC. It yields the protein CASSVGIAGVKETQYF. V is TRBV9 and J is TRBJ2-5; TRBD2 matches 7 bases. The CDR3 totals 16 residues. Germline trimming cut 0 bases from V and 3 bases from J; bases unmatched to any gene: 8. Germline loops: CDR1 SGDLS, CDR2 YYNGEE.

This sequence joins TRBV7-9 and TRBJ1-1; 8 nucleotides align to TRBD1. The CDR3 contains 15 residues. Germline-derived CDR1 and CDR2 are SEHNR and FQNEAQ (reference sequence). J lost 0 bases, V lost 3 bases, and 3 bases had no gene match. CDR3 sequence: CASSLRTGMNTEAFF. DNA of the CDR3: TGTGCCAGCAGCTTGCGGACAGGGATGAACACTGAAGCTTTCTTT.

The chain employs TRBV19 and TRBJ1-2; 7 bases agree with TRBD1. Germline V lookup: CDR1 LNHDA, CDR2 SQIVND (reference sequence). V shed 5 bases and J 7 bases; nucleotides not matched to a gene: 7. The CDR3 loop spans 13 amino acids. The CDR3, as DNA: TGTGCCAGTAGTCCCGACAGGGCGAGTGGCTACACCTTC. Protein product: CASSPDRASGYTF.

The table lists this clone with many counts. This rearrangement joins TRBV7-2 to TRBJ2-3; TRBD2 might be the D (7 bases). Trimming took off 3 bases at V and 3 bases at J, with 16 bases between the two ends. The CDR3 covers 16 residues. Germline values: CDR1 SGHTA, CDR2 FQGNSA. The CDR3 reads CASSFGGPAGTDTQYF. In DNA form, the CDR3 reads TGTGCCAGCAGCTTCGGGGGCCCAGCGGGAACAGATACGCAGTATTTT.

The chain employs TRBV4-1 and TRBJ2-6, with 8 bases identical to TRBD2. The CDR3 contains 20 residues. The trim removed 0 bases at V and 0 bases at J, leaving 10 bases unmatched. The germline V gene encodes CDR1 MGHRA and CDR2 YSYEKL. CDR3 protein: CASSQDPAGVIYSGANVLTF. CDR3 DNA sequence: TGCGCCAGCAGCCAAGATCCAGCGGGGGTAATTTACTCTGGGGCCAACGTCCTGACTTTC.

This clone was observed a handful of times. The chain has TRBV28 and TRBJ2-5; D possibly matches TRBD1 or TRBD2 (5 bases each). Looked up from germline, CDR1 is MDHEN and CDR2 is SYDVKM. This CDR3 is built from 12 residues. V was clipped by 8 bases and J by 4 bases, with 11 bases between them. The CDR3 region has the DNA TGTGCCAGCCGATTTGGGGGAGAGACCCAGTACTTC. Its translation: CASRFGGETQYF.

This clone was seen a handful of times. The chain recombines TRBV6-1 with TRBJ1-5, with unresolved D. Trimming took off 3 bases at V and 7 bases at J, with 16 bases between the two ends. The CDR3 totals 15 residues. Germline V gene data show CDR1 as MNHNS and CDR2 as SASEGT. The CDR3 loop is CASSDQPPVGQPQHF. The CDR3 DNA reads TGTGCCAGCAGTGACCAGCCGCCGGTGGGGCAGCCCCAGCATTTT.

The rearrangement joins TRBV11-2 to TRBJ1-1; D gene uncertain. The V gene lost 4 bases and the J gene lost 4 bases, with 13 bases spanning the gap. CDR3 length: 14 residues. Germline CDR1 SGHAT, CDR2 FQNNGV. CDR3 sequence reads: CASSWQVVGTEAFF. The CDR3 coding sequence is TGTGCCAGCAGCTGGCAGGTGGTTGGCACTGAAGCTTTCTTT.

This chain links TRBV27 with TRBJ2-5; 8 positions agree with TRBD2. The V segment lost 5 bases and the J segment 5 bases; nucleotides outside the gene matches: 10. The CDR3 is 15 residues long. Germline CDR1 reads MNHEY; CDR2 reads SMNVEV (reference sequence). The CDR3 coding sequence is TGTGCCAGCAGTCCGGGAGGGCGGTTCGTTGAGACCCAGTACTTC. This codes for CASSPGGRFVETQYF.

The chain recombines TRBV21-1 with TRBJ1-1. TRBV21-1 is marked as a pseudogene. This CDR3 spans 14 amino acids. The CDR3 DNA reads TGTGCCAGGACCACGCCGGATATGAACACTGAAGCTTTCTTT. As protein: CARTTPDMNTEAFF.

The chain couples TRBV7-9 to TRBJ2-2; the D is unclear. Trimming took 0 bases from V and 10 from J, leaving 18 bases between them. The CDR3 is 16 amino acids. Germline CDR1 and CDR2: SEHNR and FQNEAQ (reference sequence). The CDR3, as DNA: TGTGCCAGCAGCTTAGCGCCTTATGGGGTTGAAGAGGAGCTGTTTTTT. Protein: CASSLAPYGVEEELFF.

This clone was seen repeatedly, ten times or more. The V call is TRBV5-4, the J call TRBJ2-5; maybe TRBD1 (7 bases). The CDR3 spans 16 residues. Germline V gene lookup returns CDR1 SGHNT and CDR2 YYREEE (reference sequence). The V and J ends lost 5 bases and 3 bases respectively, with 20 bases between them. The CDR3 is CASRSSVSRGEETQYF. CDR3 nucleotide sequence: TGTGCCAGCAGAAGTTCGGTCAGCAGGGGGGAAGAGACCCAGTACTTC.

As regards this clone: At the DNA level, this CDR3 is encoded by other sequences in the same sample as well. The chain carries TRBV7-9 and TRBJ2-7; D is unclear. The CDR3 loop spans 12 amino acids. The V end lost 1 base, the J end lost 4 bases, and 5 bases lay between the germline ends. The V gene's germline CDR1 is SEHNR and CDR2 FQNEAQ (reference sequence). CDR3 in amino acids: CASSLEAYEQYF. The CDR3 DNA reads as TGTGCCAGCAGCTTAGAAGCTTACGAGCAGTACTTC.

The rearrangement joins TRBV25-1 to TRBJ2-7; TRBD2 might be the D (6 bases). Deletions cut 7 bases from V and 4 bases from J, with 8 bases between. Per germline, CDR1 MGHDK and CDR2 SYGVNS. The CDR3 runs to 11 residues. CDR3 DNA sequence: TGTGCCAGCACCGGAGGGTACGAGCAGTACTTC. Protein sequence: CASTGGYEQYF.

The genes are TRBV28 and TRBJ1-1; D might be TRBD1 (6 bases). The germline V and J ends were trimmed by 6 bases and 4 bases, with 15 bases remaining between them. Germline lookup yields CDR1 MDHEN and CDR2 SYDVKM. The CDR3 totals 14 residues. The CDR3 DNA sequence: TGTGCCAGCAGCCCTGGACAGTGGGCCACTGAAGCTTTCTTT. This sequence encodes CASSPGQWATEAFF.

The V and J genes are TRBV6-1 and TRBJ1-2, with D unresolved. V gave up 5 bases and J gave up 5 bases, with 12 bases separating them. Germline lookup yields CDR1 MNHNS and CDR2 SASEGT. The CDR3 has 13 amino acids. The CDR3 loop reads CASSLLESYGYTF. CDR3 coding DNA: TGTGCCAGCAGTTTGCTCGAGTCATATGGCTACACCTTC.